A single sample is the source of the 25 T cell receptor beta chains below, sequenced in a study of vaccination effects on CD4 cells after COVID-19. Before sequencing took place, the ViraFEST assay used viral peptide pools to expand antigen-specific CD4+ T cells. Isolation of CD4+ T cells took place after approximately 10 days of culture. Absence of prior SARS-CoV-2 infection characterized the vaccine recipients, who showed negative nucleocapsid antibodies. No antigens are known for them. Using immunoSEQ multiplex PCR, the repertoire was profiled, and TCRdb retains in-frame clones only, with some absent. The data show approximately 40,000 clones, under 70% seen once. Sequencing was performed on CD4+ T cells from PBMCs cultured with SARS-CoV-2 spike peptides, taken before COVID-19 vaccination. Receptors originate from a human donor who received a COVID-19 vaccine.

The V and J genes are TRBV2 and TRBJ1-4; a possible D gene is TRBD1 (5 bases). This CDR3 is 13 amino acids long. Germline V gene sequence: CDR1 SNHLY, CDR2 FYNNEI. Trimming pared 4 bases from V and 3 bases from J, leaving 6 bases between. In DNA form, the CDR3 reads TGTGCCAGCAGTGGACAGCCTAATGAAAAACTGTTTTTT. It translates to CASSGQPNEKLFF.

The J gene is TRBJ1-2, the V gene TRBV7-8; D is unclear. V was cut by 2 bases and J by 1 base, with 11 bases left in between. Germline CDR1 reads SGHVS; CDR2 reads FQNEAQ. The CDR3 is 15 amino acids. In DNA, the CDR3 is TGTGCCAGCAGCTTATCCGAGGGATATAACTATGGCTACACCTTC. It specifies CASSLSEGYNYGYTF.

The chain combines TRBV3-1 (or the pseudogene TRBV3-2) with TRBJ1-1; 7 bases map to TRBD1. The CDR3 extends over 14 amino acids. V gave up 10 bases and J gave up 1 base; unmatched junction bases: 9. Germline CDR1 is LGHDT and CDR2 is YNNKEL (reference sequence). The CDR3 sequence: CATRREGANTEAFF. CDR3 nucleotides: TGTGCCACCAGGAGGGAGGGGGCGAACACTGAAGCTTTCTTT.

V and J are TRBV7-3 and TRBJ2-3; 11 bases match TRBD2. Germline V gene data show CDR1 as SGHTA and CDR2 as FQGTGA. V gave up 4 bases and J gave up 1 base; unmatched junction bases: 7. The CDR3 consists of 17 residues. DNA for the CDR3: TGTGCCAGCAGCTCTTTAGCGGGGGGGCATGGCACAGATACGCAGTATTTT. The encoded protein is CASSSLAGGHGTDTQYF.

The chain couples TRBV28 to TRBJ1-6; D might be TRBD1 (5 bases). Trimming left V 3 bases short and J 9 bases short, with 18 bases between. CDR3 size: 16 residues. Germline V gene data show CDR1 as MDHEN and CDR2 as SYDVKM. The CDR3 here is CASSLQKGRGSSPLHF. The CDR3 DNA reads TGTGCCAGCAGTTTGCAGAAGGGGCGGGGGAGTTCACCCCTCCACTTT.

The rearrangement joins TRBV20-1 to TRBJ2-3, with D unresolved. V gave up 3 bases and J gave up 6 bases, with 7 bases separating them. Per the germline V gene, CDR1 is DFQATT and CDR2 is SNEGSKA (reference sequence). The CDR3 contains 11 residues. CDR3 amino acids: CSASVWDTQYF. CDR3 DNA: TGCAGTGCTAGCGTTTGGGATACGCAGTATTTT.

The sample holds a few counts of this clone. The chain combines TRBV6-5 with TRBJ1-1, with D perhaps TRBD1 (6 bases). Trimming stripped 7 bases from V and 1 base from J, with 16 bases between. The length of the CDR3 is 15 residues. Germline V gene lookup returns CDR1 MNHEY and CDR2 SVGAGI. The CDR3 DNA sequence: TGTGCCAGCACCCTGGACAGCTACTCGAACACTGAAGCTTTCTTT. Encoded protein: CASTLDSYSNTEAFF.

V usage is TRBV27 and J usage is TRBJ2-3; D is unclear. The V end lost 2 bases, the J end lost 4 bases, and 10 bases lay between the germline ends. This CDR3 contains 14 residues. The germline V gene encodes CDR1 MNHEY and CDR2 SMNVEV (reference sequence). The CDR3 DNA sequence: TGTGCCAGCAGTTTAGTTAAGGGTTCAGATACGCAGTATTTT. The encoded protein is CASSLVKGSDTQYF.

The chain joins TRBV10-3 to TRBJ2-1; D remains ambiguous. V lost 3 bases and J lost 6, with 12 bases in between. Germline V gives CDR1 ENHRY, CDR2 SYGVKD. The CDR3 covers 14 residues. CDR3 residues: CAISDDQITNEQFF. The CDR3 DNA sequence: TGTGCCATCAGTGACGATCAAATAACCAATGAGCAGTTCTTC.

This chain connects TRBV27 to TRBJ1-1; D unclear. Germline lookup yields CDR1 MNHEY and CDR2 SMNVEV (reference sequence). The CDR3 sequence is 13 residues long. V lost 8 bases to trimming and J lost 1 base, with 11 bases between them. CDR3 loop: CASWAGGNTEAFF. In nucleotides, the CDR3 is TGTGCCAGCTGGGCAGGAGGGAACACTGAAGCTTTCTTT.

The rearrangement links TRBV3-1 (or the pseudogene TRBV3-2) to TRBJ2-1; possible D gene TRBD2, 5 bases. The V end was cut by 4 bases, the J end by 0 bases, with 13 bases between. The CDR3 loop spans 16 amino acids. Germline CDR1 is LGHDT and CDR2 is YNNKEL (reference sequence). The CDR3 spells CASSPRTGSSYNEQFF. The CDR3 coding sequence is TGTGCCAGCAGCCCGAGGACGGGAAGCTCCTACAATGAGCAGTTCTTC.

The chain couples TRBV7-2 to TRBJ2-7; D uncertain. Germline V gives CDR1 SGHTA, CDR2 FQGNSA. Trimming removed 4 bases at V and 8 bases at J, with 12 bases between. This CDR3 spans 12 amino acids. CDR3 bases: TGTGCCAGCAGCTCCCTGGGCTCACAGCAGTACTTC. Translating gives CASSSLGSQQYF.

This chain links TRBV7-8 with TRBJ1-5; 8 bases agree with TRBD1. CDR3 length: 19 residues. Trimming cost V 1 base and J 0 bases; bases outside gene matches: 11. CDR1 and CDR2 (germline): SGHVS, FQNEAQ. In nucleotides, the CDR3 is TGTGCCAGCAGCTTAGGGACGTCCGGGACAGGTGCTAGCAATCAGCCCCAGCATTTT. Protein sequence: CASSLGTSGTGASNQPQHF.

The chain has TRBV6-1 and TRBJ1-2; D possibly corresponds to TRBD1 (5 bases). V dropped 2 bases and J dropped 6 bases, with 13 bases sitting between them. Germline V gene lookup returns CDR1 MNHNS and CDR2 SASEGT. The CDR3 loop spans 14 amino acids. The DNA of the CDR3 is TGTGCCAGCAGTGAATGGGGGGGGAAGGATGGCTACACCTTC. As protein: CASSEWGGKDGYTF.

CDR3 sequence reads: CASTRTSGKETQYF. CDR3 DNA sequence: TGTGCCAGCACCCGGACTAGCGGCAAGGAGACCCAGTACTTC. The gene calls are TRBV28 and TRBJ2-5, with TRBD2 matching 10 bases. Germline CDR1 and CDR2: MDHEN and SYDVKM. The CDR3 sequence is 14 residues long. J was trimmed by 5 bases and V by 7 bases; bases with no gene match: 7.

V is TRBV3-1 (or the pseudogene TRBV3-2) and J is TRBJ1-2; the D gene is possibly TRBD1 (5 bases). The germline V gene has CDR1 LGHDT and CDR2 YNNKEL (reference sequence). The CDR3 extends over 13 amino acids. The V end was cut by 4 bases, the J end by 3 bases, with 9 bases between. For the CDR3, the DNA is TGTGCCAGCAGCCTCAGGGTTCACTATGGCTACACCTTC. Encoded protein: CASSLRVHYGYTF.

This clone was seen a handful of times. A read error may produce the germline difference seen at one junction end. The chain recombines TRBV4-2 with TRBJ1-1; D remains ambiguous. The V gene's germline CDR1 is LGHNA and CDR2 YNFKEQ. The CDR3 runs 13 residues. The CDR3 is CASSEEVGGEAFF. DNA of the CDR3: TGTGCCAGCAGCGAAGAAGTGGGAGGTGAAGCTTTCTTT.

The V gene is TRBV30, the J gene TRBJ1-5; 7 positions match TRBD1. Germline-derived CDR1 and CDR2 are GTSNPN and SVGIG (reference sequence). The V segment lost 0 bases and the J segment 6 bases; nucleotides outside the gene matches: 5. The CDR3 runs 14 residues. The CDR3 region has the DNA TGTGCCTGGAGTGTACGCAGGGGGGTTCAGCCCCAGCATTTT. Amino acids: CAWSVRRGVQPQHF.

This clone appeared a single time. CDR3 sequence reads: CASSTGLRRTGELFF. Written as DNA, the CDR3 is TGTGCCAGCAGCACAGGACTCCGAAGAACCGGGGAGCTGTTTTTT. The chain links TRBV5-5 to TRBJ2-2; D tentatively fits TRBD1 or TRBD2 (5 bases each). From germline, CDR1 is SGHKS and CDR2 YYEKEE (reference sequence). V was clipped by 4 bases and J by 5 bases, with 15 bases between them. The CDR3 loop spans 15 amino acids.

J is TRBJ2-1 and V is TRBV13; no reliable D call. CDR1 and CDR2 (germline): PRHDT, FYEKMQ (reference sequence). Between the trimmed V and J ends, which lost 3 bases and 0 bases, there was a span of 12 bases. The CDR3 length is 16 residues. This CDR3 is CASSLVWNSSYNEQFF. DNA for the CDR3: TGTGCCAGCAGCTTGGTTTGGAATAGCTCCTACAATGAGCAGTTCTTC.

The V call is TRBV6-6, the J call TRBJ1-2, with D hard to call. This CDR3 spans 13 amino acids. Looked up from germline, CDR1 is MNHNY and CDR2 is SVGAGI (reference sequence). Trimming stripped 8 bases from V and 5 bases from J, with 15 bases between. CDR3 sequence reads: CASSGGIPYGYTF. The CDR3, as DNA: TGTGCCAGCTCGGGAGGAATACCGTATGGCTACACCTTC.

The chain has TRBV5-1 and TRBJ2-5; the match to TRBD1 covers 9 bases. The CDR3 has 17 amino acids. Germline CDR1 and CDR2: SGHRS and YFSETQ. V lost 4 bases to trimming and J lost 3 bases; unmatched junction nucleotides: 13. The CDR3, as DNA: TGCGCCAGCAGCCCGCGAATTCCGGGACAGGGAGAAGAGACCCAGTACTTC. It encodes CASSPRIPGQGEETQYF.

V is TRBV28 and J is TRBJ2-7; D ambiguous. The germline V and J ends were trimmed by 1 base and 1 base, with 8 bases remaining between them. Germline values: CDR1 MDHEN, CDR2 SYDVKM. The CDR3 has 14 amino acids. CDR3 coding DNA: TGTGCCAGCAGTTTATATTCCGGGTCCTACGAGCAGTACTTC. Protein: CASSLYSGSYEQYF.

The V call is TRBV3-1 (or the pseudogene TRBV3-2), the J call TRBJ2-1; perhaps TRBD2 as D (6 bases). CDR1 and CDR2 (germline): LGHDT, YNNKEL (reference sequence). The CDR3 length is 16 residues. Trimming left V 4 bases short and J 0 bases short, with 13 bases between. The CDR3 region is CASSRDWGSSYNEQFF. In nucleotides, the CDR3 is TGTGCCAGCAGCCGGGACTGGGGGAGCTCCTACAATGAGCAGTTCTTC.

The gene calls are TRBV19 and TRBJ1-2, with a tentative D call TRBD1 (5 bases). This CDR3 has 13 residues. Germline CDR1 reads LNHDA; CDR2 reads SQIVND (reference sequence). Trimming cost V 3 bases and J 8 bases, with 13 bases left between them. The CDR3, as DNA: TGTGCCAGTAGTATCGGCAGGGCTTTAGGCTACACCTTC. Encoded protein: CASSIGRALGYTF.